Listed below are T cell receptor beta chains from one sample, sequenced in a study of response to subunit inactivated influenza vaccine. TCRdb called the RT-PCR reads again in MiXCR, with one record for every CDR3 protein. The sample records about 170,000 distinct CDR3 sequences, around 10% being singletons. The source was CD8+ T cells sorted from PBMCs, collected around 2 years after vaccination. These receptors all come from a man aged 45 to 70 who received an inactivated influenza vaccine. Each CDR3 is given with its conserved first and last residue. The D gene is left open where the match is weak. Only some rows state a clone size, as once, few, many or a class for expanded clones.

j_call v_call d_call clone_size cdr3_nt cdr3_aa
TRBJ2-7 TRBV20-1 TRBD2 few TGCAGTGTTGCCGGGACTAGCGATCCCTACGAGCAGTACTTC CSVAGTSDPYEQYF
TRBJ2-7 TRBV7-8 TRBD2 . TGTGCCAGCAGACAAGCACCTCTAGCGGGGGGGCACTACGAGCAGTACTTC CASRQAPLAGGHYEQYF
TRBJ2-7 TRBV25-1 . . TGTGCCAGCAGTGACCCCAGGACCCCAGGGTTAGGCGAGCAGTACTTC CASSDPRTPGLGEQYF
TRBJ1-5 TRBV5-8 TRBD1 . TGTGCCAGCAGCCGTTCGGGACAGAGCAATCAGCCCCAGCATTTT CASSRSGQSNQPQHF
TRBJ2-2 TRBV5-1 TRBD1 . TGCGCCAGCAGCTTCTGGGACAGGGGGGCCGGGGAGCTGTTTTTT CASSFWDRGAGELFF
TRBJ2-5 TRBV28 . . TGTGCCAGCAATTTAGAGGGGTCCCAAGAGACCCAGTACTTC CASNLEGSQETQYF
TRBJ2-2 TRBV6-2/TRBV6-3 . . TGTGCCAGCAGTTACTCGATTTCCGGGGAGCTGTTTTTT CASSYSISGELFF
TRBJ2-7 TRBV15 TRBD1 . TGTGCCACCAGCAGAGTCAGGGGGCTCTACGAGCAGTACTTC CATSRVRGLYEQYF
TRBJ2-7 TRBV6-1 . . TGTGCCAGCAGTGAAGTCCGGGGTAGCTCCTACGAGCAGTACTTC CASSEVRGSSYEQYF
TRBJ2-1 TRBV7-8 TRBD2 many TGTGCCAGCAGCTATTCTAGCGGGTACAATGAGCAGTTCTTC CASSYSSGYNEQFF
TRBJ2-1 TRBV4-1 . . TGCGCCAGCACAAACCTCCCGGCGGCGGATGAGCAGTTCTTC CASTNLPAADEQFF
TRBJ2-3 TRBV12-3/TRBV12-4 . . TGTGCCAGCAGATTGGCTGATACGCAGTATTTT CASRLADTQYF
TRBJ2-3 TRBV28 TRBD2 many TGTGCCAGCAGTTTTCTAGCGGGCACAGATACGCAGTATTTT CASSFLAGTDTQYF
TRBJ2-7 TRBV27 . many TGTGCCAGCAGTCCCGCCGGAGGCGAGCAGTACTTC CASSPAGGEQYF
TRBJ2-3 TRBV2 TRBD2 few TGTGCCAGCAGTGAAGAGGGACTAGCGGGGACAGATACGCAGTATTTT CASSEEGLAGTDTQYF